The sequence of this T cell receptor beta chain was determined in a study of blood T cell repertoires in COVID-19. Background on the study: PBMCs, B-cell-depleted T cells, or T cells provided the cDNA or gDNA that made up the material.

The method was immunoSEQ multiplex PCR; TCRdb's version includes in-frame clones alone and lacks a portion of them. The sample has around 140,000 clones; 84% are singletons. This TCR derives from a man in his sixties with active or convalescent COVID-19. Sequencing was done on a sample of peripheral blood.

CDR3 DNA: TGTGCCACCAGCAGAGATTTTTACGCAGGTAGCTCTGGAAACACCATATATTTT. Its translation is CATSRDFYAGSSGNTIYF. This chain joins TRBV15 and TRBJ1-3; unclear D gene. The V end was cut by 0 bases, the J end by 0 bases, with 15 bases between. This CDR3 contains 18 residues. Germline V lookup: CDR1 LNHNV, CDR2 YYDKDF (reference sequence).